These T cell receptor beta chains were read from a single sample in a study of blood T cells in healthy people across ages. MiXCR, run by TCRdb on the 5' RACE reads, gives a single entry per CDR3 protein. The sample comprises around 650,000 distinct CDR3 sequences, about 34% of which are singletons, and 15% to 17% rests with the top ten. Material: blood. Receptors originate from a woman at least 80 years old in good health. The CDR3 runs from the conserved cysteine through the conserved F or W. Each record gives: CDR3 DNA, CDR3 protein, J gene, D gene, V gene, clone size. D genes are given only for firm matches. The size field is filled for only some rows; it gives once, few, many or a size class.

DNA: TGTGCCAGCAGCTCTCCAGGGGCCTACGAGCAGTACTTC
CDR3: CASSSPGAYEQYF
J: TRBJ2-7
D: -
V: TRBV6-5
size: many

DNA: TGCAGCGTTGAAGAAGCAAGGGCTGGGGCTGAGCAGTTCTTC
CDR3: CSVEEARAGAEQFF
J: TRBJ2-1
D: -
V: TRBV29-1
size: many

DNA: TGTGCCATCAGTGACCGACAGGGATTCACTGAAGCTTTCTTT
CDR3: CAISDRQGFTEAFF
J: TRBJ1-1
D: TRBD1
V: TRBV10-3
size: many

DNA: TGTGCCAGCGGACTAGCGGTCTCAGAGCAGTACTTC
CDR3: CASGLAVSEQYF
J: TRBJ2-7
D: TRBD2
V: TRBV7-2
size: few

DNA: TGCAGCGTCGGGAAGACAGGGGTGAACACTGAAGCTTTCTTT
CDR3: CSVGKTGVNTEAFF
J: TRBJ1-1
D: TRBD1
V: TRBV29-1
size: -

DNA: TGTGCCAGCAACCAAGGGGTAATGGGGATTGTCTACGAGCAGTACTTC
CDR3: CASNQGVMGIVYEQYF
J: TRBJ2-7
D: -
V: TRBV12-3/TRBV12-4
size: many

DNA: TGTGCCAGCAGCTTAATAGCGGGGGCTATCACAGATACGCAGTATTTT
CDR3: CASSLIAGAITDTQYF
J: TRBJ2-3
D: TRBD2
V: TRBV7-6
size: many

DNA: TGTGCCAGCTCAGAAAAACAGGGGCCCTACGAGCAGTACTTC
CDR3: CASSEKQGPYEQYF
J: TRBJ2-7
D: TRBD1
V: TRBV18
size: many

DNA: TGTGCCAGCAGCCTCCTGGCGGGGCGGTCCTACGAGCAGTACTTC
CDR3: CASSLLAGRSYEQYF
J: TRBJ2-7
D: -
V: TRBV7-3
size: many

DNA: TGTGCCAGTAATGAGGAGAGCAATCAGCCCCAGCATTTT
CDR3: CASNEESNQPQHF
J: TRBJ1-5
D: -
V: TRBV28
size: -

DNA: TGTGCCAGTAGTATAGGCGGTGGGGCCGACCAAGAGACCCAGTACTTC
CDR3: CASSIGGGADQETQYF
J: TRBJ2-5
D: -
V: TRBV19
size: few

DNA: TGCGCCAGCACTAGCGGGGGGCTGTCCTACAATGAGCAGTTCTTC
CDR3: CASTSGGLSYNEQFF
J: TRBJ2-1
D: TRBD2
V: TRBV5-1
size: many

DNA: TGTGCCAGCAGCCTACTAGGTTTTGAGCAGTTCTTC
CDR3: CASSLLGFEQFF
J: TRBJ2-1
D: -
V: TRBV7-2
size: -

DNA: TGTGCCAGCAGCCGGACTAGCGGTAACTACGAGCAGTACTTC
CDR3: CASSRTSGNYEQYF
J: TRBJ2-7
D: TRBD2
V: TRBV3-1
size: many

DNA: TGTGCCAGCAGCTTAGATTCTACGGGTGGCTACACCTTC
CDR3: CASSLDSTGGYTF
J: TRBJ1-2
D: -
V: TRBV11-2
size: -

DNA: TGTGCCAGCAGTGATGGACAGGGGGTCACAGATGTGCAGTATTTT
CDR3: CASSDGQGVTDVQYF
J: TRBJ2-3
D: TRBD1
V: TRBV12-3/TRBV12-4
size: -

DNA: TGCAGTGCTAGATGGGGCGGATGGGAGGCTTTCTTT
CDR3: CSARWGGWEAFF
J: TRBJ1-1
D: -
V: TRBV20-1
size: few

DNA: TGCAGCGTTGATCGCTCTGGCTACACCTTC
CDR3: CSVDRSGYTF
J: TRBJ1-2
D: -
V: TRBV29-1
size: many

DNA: TGCGCCAGCAGCCAACTGGGAAATCAGCCCCAGCATTTT
CDR3: CASSQLGNQPQHF
J: TRBJ1-5
D: -
V: TRBV4-1
size: many

DNA: TGTGCCAGCTCACCACCCCGGGGAAACACCGGGGAGCGGTTTTTT
CDR3: CASSPPRGNTGERFF
J: TRBJ2-2
D: -
V: TRBV18
size: -

DNA: TGTGCCAGCAGCCAGGGTCTGGGACTAGCGGAATCCTACAATGAGCAGTTCTTC
CDR3: CASSQGLGLAESYNEQFF
J: TRBJ2-1
D: TRBD2
V: TRBV12-3/TRBV12-4
size: -

DNA: TGCAGTGCTAGAACCCCGGGACTATTACAGTACTTC
CDR3: CSARTPGLLQYF
J: TRBJ2-7
D: TRBD2
V: TRBV20-1
size: -

DNA: TGTGCCAGCAGCTTGGAAAGCCGTTGGGAGACCCAGTACTTC
CDR3: CASSLESRWETQYF
J: TRBJ2-5
D: -
V: TRBV5-5
size: -

DNA: TGTGCCAGCTGTAAGGGGCGGGGGGGAACAGATATGGAATATTTT
CDR3: CASCKGRGGTDMEYF
J: TRBJ2-3
D: TRBD2
V: TRBV12-3/TRBV12-4
size: -

DNA: TGTGCCAGCAGTTACGGGCTGGGATCACCCCTCCACTTT
CDR3: CASSYGLGSPLHF
J: TRBJ1-6
D: -
V: TRBV27
size: many

DNA: TGCAGCTTCGCCTATTCTGAGACAGATACGCAGTATTTT
CDR3: CSFAYSETDTQYF
J: TRBJ2-3
D: -
V: TRBV29-1
size: -

DNA: TGCGCCAGCAGCTTGGATGGCCTAACCTACGAGCAGTACTTC
CDR3: CASSLDGLTYEQYF
J: TRBJ2-7
D: -
V: TRBV5-1
size: many

DNA: TGTGCCCGCAGCGTAATAGGGGGCTCCAATAGCAATCAGCCCCAGCATTTT
CDR3: CARSVIGGSNSNQPQHF
J: TRBJ1-5
D: TRBD1
V: TRBV7-2
size: -

DNA: TGCGCCAGCAGCCAGGGTACTAGCGGGGCCCTCCAAGAGACCCAGTACTTC
CDR3: CASSQGTSGALQETQYF
J: TRBJ2-5
D: TRBD2
V: TRBV4-1
size: many

DNA: TGTGCCAGCTCACCCGTGCTCCGGACAGGGGTATCTGGGGCCAACGTCCTGACTTTC
CDR3: CASSPVLRTGVSGANVLTF
J: TRBJ2-6
D: TRBD1
V: TRBV18
size: many

DNA: TGTGCCAACCGTGGGGTCCAGTACTTC
CDR3: CANRGVQYF
J: TRBJ2-5
D: -
V: TRBV14
size: -

DNA: TGTGCCAGCAGTGAGGTTGGGGAGACCCAGTTCTTC
CDR3: CASSEVGETQFF
J: TRBJ2-1
D: -
V: TRBV12-3/TRBV12-4
size: -

DNA: TGTGCCACAGGGGTTTGGGGCTACGAGCAGTACTTC
CDR3: CATGVWGYEQYF
J: TRBJ2-7
D: -
V: TRBV10-3
size: -

DNA: TGTGCCAGCAGCTTACGGGTTTCACCCGATCAGCCCCAGCATTTT
CDR3: CASSLRVSPDQPQHF
J: TRBJ1-5
D: -
V: TRBV7-2
size: few

DNA: TGTGCTAGTGGTGCCAGGGCCGGGGAGCTGTTTTTT
CDR3: CASGARAGELFF
J: TRBJ2-2
D: -
V: TRBV12-5
size: -

DNA: TGTGTCAGCAGCCAAGCGGAGGGCGGAGCGCCCCTCCACTTT
CDR3: CVSSQAEGGAPLHF
J: TRBJ1-6
D: -
V: TRBV3-1
size: few

DNA: TGCGCCAGCAGCCAATTCCGGGAGGGGAAGTATGGCTACACCTTC
CDR3: CASSQFREGKYGYTF
J: TRBJ1-2
D: -
V: TRBV4-1
size: -

DNA: TGTGCCAGCAGCTATGGACTAGGAGAAAACATTCAGTACTTC
CDR3: CASSYGLGENIQYF
J: TRBJ2-4
D: TRBD2
V: TRBV28
size: -

DNA: TGTGCCAGCAGCTTCGGCGGGGTCGGAACCCAGTACTTC
CDR3: CASSFGGVGTQYF
J: TRBJ2-5
D: -
V: TRBV11-2
size: -

DNA: TGTGCCAGCAGCTTAGAGGGCAGGGTGGGGTACACTGAAGCTTTCTTT
CDR3: CASSLEGRVGYTEAFF
J: TRBJ1-1
D: -
V: TRBV7-8
size: -

DNA: TGTGCCTGCAGAGGACCGGGTGGTGCGGGCAATCAGCCCCAGCATTTT
CDR3: CACRGPGGAGNQPQHF
J: TRBJ1-5
D: -
V: TRBV6-1
size: -

DNA: TGTGCCAGCAGCTCCAGGTGGCGCTTTTGGAATGAGCAGTACTTC
CDR3: CASSSRWRFWNEQYF
J: TRBJ2-7
D: -
V: TRBV11-2
size: -

DNA: TGCAGTGCTAGACGGGACAGTGGGATCTCCTACAATGAGCAGTTCTTC
CDR3: CSARRDSGISYNEQFF
J: TRBJ2-1
D: TRBD1
V: TRBV20-1
size: many

DNA: TGTGCCATCAGTGAGACACAGAGATACAATGAGCAGTACTTC
CDR3: CAISETQRYNEQYF
J: TRBJ2-7
D: -
V: TRBV10-3
size: few

DNA: TGTGCCTGGAGTCTAGGGGGGTATGGCTACACCTTC
CDR3: CAWSLGGYGYTF
J: TRBJ1-2
D: -
V: TRBV30
size: few

DNA: TGTGCCAGCTCACCAAGGGAACCCGGGAGGGATGAGCAGTACTTC
CDR3: CASSPREPGRDEQYF
J: TRBJ2-5
D: TRBD2
V: TRBV18
size: -

DNA: TGTGCCAGCAGCGTAGAACCAGGGGGCGACGGGGATACGCAGTATTTT
CDR3: CASSVEPGGDGDTQYF
J: TRBJ2-3
D: TRBD1
V: TRBV9
size: many

DNA: TGTGCCAGCTCAGACAGGTCGAACACTGAAGCTTTCTTT
CDR3: CASSDRSNTEAFF
J: TRBJ1-1
D: -
V: TRBV18
size: many

DNA: TGTGCCAGCAGTGAATTGGGACAGGTCCGGTGGGATGGCTACACCTTC
CDR3: CASSELGQVRWDGYTF
J: TRBJ1-2
D: TRBD1
V: TRBV6-1
size: many

DNA: TGCAGCGTCGCCGGGACAGGGAGTGGCTACACCTTC
CDR3: CSVAGTGSGYTF
J: TRBJ1-2
D: TRBD1
V: TRBV29-1
size: many

DNA: TGTGCCAGCTCACCCAGGACAGGGGCCTCCTACGAGCAGTACTTC
CDR3: CASSPRTGASYEQYF
J: TRBJ2-7
D: TRBD1
V: TRBV18
size: many

DNA: TGTGCCACCAGCAGAGGAGGGACAGGTGGTGGGGAGCTGTTTTTT
CDR3: CATSRGGTGGGELFF
J: TRBJ2-2
D: TRBD1
V: TRBV15
size: few